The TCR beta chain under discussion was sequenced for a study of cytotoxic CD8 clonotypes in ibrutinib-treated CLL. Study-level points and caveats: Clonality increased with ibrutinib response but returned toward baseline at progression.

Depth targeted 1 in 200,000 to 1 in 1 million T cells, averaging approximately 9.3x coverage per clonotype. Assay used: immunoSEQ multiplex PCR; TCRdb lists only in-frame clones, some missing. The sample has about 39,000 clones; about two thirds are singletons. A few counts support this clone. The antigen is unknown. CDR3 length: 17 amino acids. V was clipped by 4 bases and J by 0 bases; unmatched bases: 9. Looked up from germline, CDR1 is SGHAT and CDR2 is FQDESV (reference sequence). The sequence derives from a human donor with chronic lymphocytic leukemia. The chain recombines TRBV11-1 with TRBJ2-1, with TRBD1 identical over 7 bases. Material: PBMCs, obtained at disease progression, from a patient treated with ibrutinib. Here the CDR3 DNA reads TGTGCCAGCAGCTCCCAATCTCGGACAGGCTCCTACAATGAGCAGTTCTTC. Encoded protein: CASSSQSRTGSYNEQFF.